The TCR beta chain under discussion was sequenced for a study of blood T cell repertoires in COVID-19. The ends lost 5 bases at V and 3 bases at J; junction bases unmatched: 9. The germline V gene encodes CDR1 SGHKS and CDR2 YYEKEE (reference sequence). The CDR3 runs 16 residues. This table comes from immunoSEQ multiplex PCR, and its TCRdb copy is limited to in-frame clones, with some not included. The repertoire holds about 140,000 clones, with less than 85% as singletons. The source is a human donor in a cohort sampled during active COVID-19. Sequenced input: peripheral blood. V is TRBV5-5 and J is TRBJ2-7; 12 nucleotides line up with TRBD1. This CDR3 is CASSWTGTGGYYEQYF. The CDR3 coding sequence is TGTGCCAGCAGTTGGACCGGGACAGGGGGCTACTACGAGCAGTACTTC.